This passage covers 16 T cell receptor beta chains from one sample sequenced in a study of T cell responses to AZD1222 COVID-19 vaccine. Sequenced by immunoSEQ multiplex PCR; TCRdb stores in-frame clones only, minus some. In the table there are some 96,000 clones, 88% of which are singletons. The sample was peripheral blood, taken on day 0 of AZD1222 vaccination. The receptors shown here come from an adult in good health.

The V and J genes are TRBV6-1 and TRBJ1-3, with D possibly being TRBD1 (6 bases). Trimming removed 2 bases from V and 3 bases from J, with 14 bases in between. Germline V gene sequence: CDR1 MNHNS, CDR2 SASEGT. This CDR3 has 16 amino acids. The chain's CDR3 is CASSETRGMVGNTIYF. The CDR3 coding sequence is TGTGCCAGCAGTGAAACCAGGGGTATGGTTGGAAACACCATATATTTT.

This clone was recorded only once. The V gene is TRBV13, the J gene TRBJ1-4, with a possible D match to TRBD1 (5 bases). The germline V gene encodes CDR1 PRHDT and CDR2 FYEKMQ (reference sequence). Trimming took off 1 base at V and 8 bases at J, with 14 bases between the two ends. CDR3 length: 15 amino acids. CDR3 nucleotides: TGTGCCAGCAGCTTAGCGCGGGGCCTGGAGGAAAAACTGTTTTTT. The encoded protein is CASSLARGLEEKLFF.

V usage is TRBV15 and J usage is TRBJ2-3; possible D gene TRBD2, 5 bases. CDR3 length: 16 residues. Germline-derived CDR1 and CDR2 are LNHNV and YYDKDF (reference sequence). Trimming took off 0 bases at V and 2 bases at J, with 12 bases between the two ends. The CDR3 spells CATSREAVTNTDTQYF. The CDR3 DNA sequence: TGTGCCACCAGCAGAGAAGCGGTGACTAACACAGATACGCAGTATTTT.

V usage is TRBV12-3 or TRBV12-4 and J usage is TRBJ1-4; weak D call: TRBD1 (6 bases). The V end was cut by 4 bases, the J end by 5 bases, with 8 bases between. This CDR3 comprises 13 residues. The CDR3 sequence: CASSWGQNEKLFF. DNA of the CDR3: TGTGCCAGCAGTTGGGGGCAGAATGAAAAACTGTTTTTT.

The chain is built from TRBV6-1 and TRBJ1-2, with TRBD1 identical over 7 bases. This CDR3 has 14 amino acids. V shed 2 bases, J shed 7 bases, and the junction held 7 bases outside the gene matches. The germline V gene has CDR1 MNHNS and CDR2 SASEGT. The CDR3 here is CASSEFRDRAGYTF. The CDR3 region has the DNA TGTGCCAGCAGTGAATTCCGAGACAGGGCTGGCTACACCTTC.

The V gene is TRBV7-9, the J gene TRBJ1-1, with D unclear. CDR3 length: 14 residues. Germline V gives CDR1 SEHNR, CDR2 FQNEAQ (reference sequence). The V and J ends lost 3 bases and 4 bases respectively, with 12 bases between them. In nucleotides, the CDR3 is TGTGCCAGCAGCTTGGAGGGAGGAGGCACTGAAGCTTTCTTT. It encodes CASSLEGGGTEAFF.

This clone turned up a few times. J is TRBJ1-2 and V is TRBV30; D is unclear. The CDR3 has 8 amino acids. V lost 7 bases and J lost 6, with 3 bases in between. Germline V lookup: CDR1 GTSNPN, CDR2 SVGIG (reference sequence). The CDR3 DNA reads TGTGCCTCCGATGGCTACACCTTC. This sequence encodes CASDGYTF.

V usage is TRBV28 and J usage is TRBJ1-2; D ambiguous. The V end lost 2 bases, the J end lost 3 bases, and 7 bases lay between the germline ends. The CDR3 sequence is 13 residues long. From germline, CDR1 is MDHEN and CDR2 SYDVKM. The CDR3 protein is CASSLTADYGYTF. For the CDR3, the DNA is TGTGCCAGCAGTTTAACGGCGGACTATGGCTACACCTTC.

The rearrangement joins TRBV18 to TRBJ1-3; no definite D call. This CDR3 is built from 15 residues. The ends were cut back, 3 bases at V and 2 bases at J, with 11 bases in the middle. Germline CDR1 is KGHSH and CDR2 is LQKENI. CDR3 in amino acids: CASSPFSGPGNTIYF. The CDR3 DNA sequence: TGTGCCAGCTCACCTTTTTCAGGCCCTGGAAACACCATATATTTT. The complete variable domain, with remaining parts taken from reference TRBV18 and TRBJ1-3, reads NAGVMQNPRHLVRRRGQEARLRCSPMKGHSHVYWYRQLPEEGLKFMVYLQKENIIDESGMPKERFSAEFPKEGPSILRIQQVVRGDSAAYFCASSPFSGPGNTIYFGEGSWLTVV.

The V and J genes are TRBV5-4 and TRBJ1-1, with 7 bases identical to TRBD1. The germline V gene has CDR1 SGHNT and CDR2 YYREEE (reference sequence). V lost 1 base and J lost 0; bases outside the gene matches: 0. This CDR3 is built from 14 residues. CDR3 loop: CASSLTGVNTEAFF. CDR3 in DNA: TGTGCCAGCAGCTTGACAGGGGTGAACACTGAAGCTTTCTTT. Supplemented by reference TRBV5-4 and TRBJ1-1, the full variable domain reads ETGVTQSPTHLIKTRGQQVTLRCSSQSGHNTVSWYQQALGQGPQFIFQYYREEENGRGNFPPRFSGLQFPNYSSELNVNALELDDSALYLCASSLTGVNTEAFFGQGTRLTVV.

The chain is built from TRBV3-1 (or the pseudogene TRBV3-2) and TRBJ2-1, with D uncertain. Looked up from germline, CDR1 is LGHDT and CDR2 is YNNKEL (reference sequence). V lost 0 bases and J lost 5, with 8 bases in between. This CDR3 region has 14 residues. The CDR3 DNA reads TGTGCCAGCAGCCAAGAAGGATCCAACAATGAGCAGTTCTTC. Its protein is CASSQEGSNNEQFF.

CDR3 DNA sequence: TGTGCCAGCATAATGGGGGGGCCGGGCAATCAGCCCCAGCATTTT. Encoded protein: CASIMGGPGNQPQHF. The chain combines TRBV7-8 with TRBJ1-5; TRBD1 is a possible D gene (6 bases). Germline loops: CDR1 SGHVS, CDR2 FQNEAQ. Trimming shortened V by 7 bases and J by 2 bases, and 15 bases separated the two germline ends. CDR3 length equals 15 residues.

The chain recombines TRBV6-5 with TRBJ1-1, with D maybe TRBD1 (5 bases). This CDR3 has 15 residues. Per germline, CDR1 MNHEY and CDR2 SVGAGI. Trimming took off 5 bases at V and 1 base at J, with 14 bases between the two ends. CDR3 in amino acids: CASSPLPDKNTEAFF. The CDR3 DNA sequence: TGTGCCAGCAGTCCCCTCCCGGACAAGAACACTGAAGCTTTCTTT.

The chain is built from TRBV7-3 and TRBJ2-7; TRBD1 is a possible D gene (6 bases). Germline-derived CDR1 and CDR2 are SGHTA and FQGTGA. The CDR3 is 18 amino acids. V gave up 4 bases and J gave up 0 bases, with 22 bases separating them. In nucleotides, the CDR3 is TGTGCCAGCAGCTCCCCTAAAGTCTGGGGGCCCAGCTCCTACGAGCAGTACTTC. Translated, it gives CASSSPKVWGPSSYEQYF.

V and J are TRBV5-1 and TRBJ1-1; D is undetermined. This CDR3 is built from 14 residues. Looked up from germline, CDR1 is SGHRS and CDR2 is YFSETQ. V was clipped by 0 bases and J by 3 bases, with 9 bases between them. CDR3 sequence (DNA): TGCGCCAGCAGCTTGGACAGCTGGGACACTGAAGCTTTCTTT. Its protein is CASSLDSWDTEAFF.

This clone has just a few counts. The chain uses TRBV13 and TRBJ2-5; 10 positions agree with TRBD2. The V segment lost 0 bases and the J segment 4 bases; nucleotides outside the gene matches: 11. The germline gives CDR1 PRHDT, CDR2 FYEKMQ (reference sequence). The CDR3 is 18 residues long. The CDR3, as DNA: TGTGCCAGCAGCTTAGGCCTAACCCCCTGGACTAGCGGAGAGACCCAGTACTTC. This sequence encodes CASSLGLTPWTSGETQYF.